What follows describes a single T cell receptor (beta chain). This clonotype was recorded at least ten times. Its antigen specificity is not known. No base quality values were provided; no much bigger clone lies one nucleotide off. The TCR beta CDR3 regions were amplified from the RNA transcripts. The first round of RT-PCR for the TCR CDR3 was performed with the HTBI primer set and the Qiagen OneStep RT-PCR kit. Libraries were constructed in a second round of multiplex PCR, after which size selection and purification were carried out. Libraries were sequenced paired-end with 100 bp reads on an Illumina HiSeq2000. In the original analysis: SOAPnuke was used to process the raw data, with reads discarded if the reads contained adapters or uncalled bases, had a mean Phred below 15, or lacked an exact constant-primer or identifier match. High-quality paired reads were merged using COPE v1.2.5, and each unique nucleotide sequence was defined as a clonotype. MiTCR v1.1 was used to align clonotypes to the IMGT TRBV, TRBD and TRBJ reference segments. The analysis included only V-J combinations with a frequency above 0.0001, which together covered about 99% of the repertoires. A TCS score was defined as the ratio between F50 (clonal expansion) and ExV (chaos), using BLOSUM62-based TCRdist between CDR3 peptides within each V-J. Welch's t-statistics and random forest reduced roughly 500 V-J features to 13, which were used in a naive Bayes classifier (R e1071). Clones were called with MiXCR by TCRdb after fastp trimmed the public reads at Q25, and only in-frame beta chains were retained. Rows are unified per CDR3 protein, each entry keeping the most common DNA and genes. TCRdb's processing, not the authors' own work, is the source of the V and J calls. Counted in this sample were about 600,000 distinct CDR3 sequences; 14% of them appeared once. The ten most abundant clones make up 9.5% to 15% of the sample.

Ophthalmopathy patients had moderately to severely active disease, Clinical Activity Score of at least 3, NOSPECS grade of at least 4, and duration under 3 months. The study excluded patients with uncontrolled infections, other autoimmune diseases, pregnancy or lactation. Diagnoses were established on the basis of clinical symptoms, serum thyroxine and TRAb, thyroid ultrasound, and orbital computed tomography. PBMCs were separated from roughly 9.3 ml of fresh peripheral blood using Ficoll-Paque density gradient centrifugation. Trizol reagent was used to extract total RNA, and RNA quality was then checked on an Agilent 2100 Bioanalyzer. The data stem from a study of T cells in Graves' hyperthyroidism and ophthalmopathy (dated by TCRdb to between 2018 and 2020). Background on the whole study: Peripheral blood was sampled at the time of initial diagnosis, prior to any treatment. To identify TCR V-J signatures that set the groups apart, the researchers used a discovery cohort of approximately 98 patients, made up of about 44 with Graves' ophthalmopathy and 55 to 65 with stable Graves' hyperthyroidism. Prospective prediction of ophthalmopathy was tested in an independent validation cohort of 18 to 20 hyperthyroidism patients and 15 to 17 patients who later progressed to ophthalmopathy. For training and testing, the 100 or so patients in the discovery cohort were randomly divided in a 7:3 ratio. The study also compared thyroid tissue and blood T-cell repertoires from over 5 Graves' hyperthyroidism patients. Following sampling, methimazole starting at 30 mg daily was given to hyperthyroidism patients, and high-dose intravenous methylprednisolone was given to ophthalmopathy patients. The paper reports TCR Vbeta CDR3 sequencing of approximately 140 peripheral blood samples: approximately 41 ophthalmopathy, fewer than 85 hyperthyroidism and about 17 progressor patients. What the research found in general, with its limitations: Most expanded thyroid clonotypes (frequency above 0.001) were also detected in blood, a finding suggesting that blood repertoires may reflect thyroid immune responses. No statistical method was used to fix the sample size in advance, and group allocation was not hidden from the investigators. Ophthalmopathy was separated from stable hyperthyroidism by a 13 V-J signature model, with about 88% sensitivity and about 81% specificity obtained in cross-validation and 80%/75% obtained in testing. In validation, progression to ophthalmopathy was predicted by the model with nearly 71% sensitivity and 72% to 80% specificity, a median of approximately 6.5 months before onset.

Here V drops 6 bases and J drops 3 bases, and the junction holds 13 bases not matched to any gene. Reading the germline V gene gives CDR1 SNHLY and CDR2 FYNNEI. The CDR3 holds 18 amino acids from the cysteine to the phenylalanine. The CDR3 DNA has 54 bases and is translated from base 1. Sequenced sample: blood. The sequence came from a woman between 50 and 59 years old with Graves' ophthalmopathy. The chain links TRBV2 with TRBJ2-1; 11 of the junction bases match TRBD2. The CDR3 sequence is CASRGGLAVVRGYNEQFF. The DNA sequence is TGTGCCAGCAGGGGGGGACTAGCGGTCGTCCGCGGCTACAATGAGCAGTTCTTC. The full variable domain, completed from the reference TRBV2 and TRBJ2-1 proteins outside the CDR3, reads EPEVTQTPSHQVTQMGQEVILRCVPISNHLYFYWYRQILGQKVEFLVSFYNNEISEKSEIFDDQFSVERPDGSNFTLKIRSTKLEDSAMYFCASRGGLAVVRGYNEQFFGPGTRLTVL.